A single sample gave rise to the 28 T cell receptor beta chains below, sequenced in a study of blood T cell repertoires in COVID-19. Method: immunoSEQ multiplex PCR; TCRdb's copy keeps in-frame clones and lacks some. Among 140,000 or so clones listed, 80% were seen once. The sequencing sample was made of peripheral blood. The receptors shown here come from a woman in her fifties or sixties with acute or convalescent COVID-19.

The rearrangement uses TRBV4-2 and TRBJ2-5; 10 positions agree with TRBD2. This CDR3 comprises 16 residues. CDR1 and CDR2 from the germline V gene are LGHNA and YNFKEQ. V shed 0 bases, J shed 7 bases, and the junction held 8 bases outside the gene matches. CDR3 protein: CASSQDSSGGARTQYF. The CDR3 DNA follows: TGTGCCAGCAGCCAAGATTCTAGCGGGGGCGCGAGGACCCAGTACTTC.

The chain has TRBV10-3 and TRBJ2-4, with 8 bases fitting TRBD1. There are 14 residues in the CDR3. CDR1 ENHRY and CDR2 SYGVKD come from the germline V gene. CDR3 protein: CATRPGTGQNIQYF. CDR3 sequence (DNA): TGTGCTACGCGGCCGGGGACAGGACAAAACATTCAGTACTTC.

This clone was seen ten or more times. V is TRBV27 and J is TRBJ2-7, with D maybe TRBD2 (6 bases). The CDR3 extends over 15 amino acids. The germline CDR1 and CDR2 sequences are MNHEY and SMNVEV (reference sequence). Trimming pared 3 bases from V and 6 bases from J, leaving 18 bases between. The DNA of the CDR3 is TGTGCCAGCAGTTTTAATCCGGGACTGGCTTTCGAGCAGTACTTC. Translation gives CASSFNPGLAFEQYF.

CDR3 nucleotide sequence: TGCAGCGTCGTACAGGGATCAGGGATGAACACTGAAGCTTTCTTT. This encodes CSVVQGSGMNTEAFF. The J gene is TRBJ1-1, the V gene TRBV29-1; D is perhaps TRBD1 (6 bases). CDR3 length: 15 residues. Germline V gene data show CDR1 as SQVTM and CDR2 as ANQGSEA. V shed 6 bases and J shed 0 bases, with 17 bases lying between them.

The chain has TRBV7-9 and TRBJ2-3; D is possibly TRBD2 (5 bases). The CDR3 totals 13 residues. The V gene's germline CDR1 is SEHNR and CDR2 FQNEAQ (reference sequence). With 3 bases removed from V and 8 bases from J, the gap between germline ends came to 12 bases. DNA of the CDR3: TGTGCCAGCAGCTTCGGGCGGGTGGCTACGCAGTATTTT. Amino acids: CASSFGRVATQYF.

This clone came up once. The chain combines TRBV6-6 with TRBJ1-2; D might be TRBD1 (5 bases). Trimming shortened V by 2 bases and J by 5 bases, and 15 bases separated the two germline ends. The germline V gene encodes CDR1 MNHNY and CDR2 SVGAGI (reference sequence). This CDR3 contains 15 residues. As DNA, the CDR3 is TGTGCCAGCAGTTACCCCAGGGCGAGAGAATATGGCTACACCTTC. Its translation: CASSYPRAREYGYTF.

This CDR3 is CASSVPERTSGESTDTQYF. The CDR3 coding sequence is TGTGCCAGCAGCGTCCCCGAGAGGACTAGCGGGGAAAGCACAGATACGCAGTATTTT. This chain joins TRBV9 and TRBJ2-3, with 12 nucleotides matching TRBD2. The CDR3 consists of 19 residues. Germline V CDR1 and CDR2: SGDLS, YYNGEE. With 2 bases clipped from V and 0 bases from J, the junction kept 10 bases outside the gene matches.

The chain couples TRBV7-3 to TRBJ1-1; D may be TRBD1 (5 bases). The CDR3 runs 13 residues. CDR1 SGHTA and CDR2 FQGTGA come from the germline V gene. V shed 3 bases and J shed 9 bases, with 14 bases lying between them. CDR3 sequence reads: CASSFAGGEKAFF. CDR3 in DNA: TGTGCCAGCAGCTTCGCGGGGGGTGAGAAAGCTTTCTTT.

The CDR3 DNA is TGCGCCAGCAGCTTGACAGGGGTCGGATCTAATGAAAAACTGTTTTTT. Residues: CASSLTGVGSNEKLFF. The V and J genes are TRBV5-1 and TRBJ1-4; 7 positions match TRBD1. With 1 base clipped from V and 3 bases from J, the junction kept 6 bases outside the gene matches. The germline CDR1 and CDR2 sequences are SGHRS and YFSETQ. The CDR3 spans 16 residues.

This clone was counted only a few times. The rearrangement uses TRBV7-6 and TRBJ2-6; D is possibly TRBD1 (6 bases). CDR3 length: 17 residues. V gave up 1 base and J gave up 0 bases, with 10 bases separating them. Looked up from germline, CDR1 is SGHVS and CDR2 is FNYEAQ. In DNA form, the CDR3 reads TGTGCCAGCAGCTTAGGACCACAGGGCTCTGGGGCCAACGTCCTGACTTTC. Protein product: CASSLGPQGSGANVLTF.

V gene TRBV5-1 combines with J gene TRBJ2-1; 10 bases line up with TRBD2. V shed 3 bases, J shed 8 bases, and the junction held 8 bases outside the gene matches. The CDR3 loop spans 15 amino acids. Germline V gene sequence: CDR1 SGHRS, CDR2 YFSETQ. The CDR3 is CASSSTGTSVYEQFF. CDR3 DNA sequence: TGCGCCAGCAGCTCTACCGGGACTAGCGTTTATGAGCAGTTCTTC.

J is TRBJ1-4 and V is TRBV7-2; a possible D gene is TRBD1 (6 bases). With 2 bases removed from V and 8 bases from J, the gap between germline ends came to 9 bases. The CDR3 covers 13 residues. From germline, CDR1 is SGHTA and CDR2 FQGNSA. The CDR3 DNA is TGTGCCAGCAGCTTAAACAGGGAGGAAAAACTGTTTTTT. It specifies CASSLNREEKLFF.

The gene calls are TRBV12-3 or TRBV12-4 and TRBJ1-1, with no clear D. V was clipped by 2 bases and J by 7 bases, with 5 bases between them. The CDR3 is made up of 11 amino acids. In DNA form, the CDR3 reads TGTGCCAGCAGTTTAAATAGTGAAGCTTTCTTT. Translating gives CASSLNSEAFF.

V usage is TRBV6-6 and J usage is TRBJ1-5, with a possible D match to TRBD1 (6 bases). The CDR3 is 15 amino acids. V was trimmed by 2 bases and J by 2 bases, leaving 10 bases between them. Germline values: CDR1 MNHNY, CDR2 SVGAGI (reference sequence). The CDR3 spells CASSYEGVGNQPQHF. CDR3 sequence (DNA): TGTGCCAGCAGTTACGAGGGGGTAGGCAATCAGCCCCAGCATTTT.

The V call is TRBV6-1, the J call TRBJ1-1; D unresolved. This CDR3 has 14 amino acids. Germline V gives CDR1 MNHNS, CDR2 SASEGT. Trimming pared 2 bases from V and 1 base from J, leaving 8 bases between. CDR3 nucleotide sequence: TGTGCCAGCAGTGAATACTACAAGAACACTGAAGCTTTCTTT. This translates into CASSEYYKNTEAFF.

The J gene is TRBJ2-7, the V gene TRBV6-2 or TRBV6-3; D is unresolved. Germline V lookup: CDR1 MNHEY, CDR2 SVGEGT. CDR3 length: 13 residues. Between the trimmed V and J ends, which lost 2 bases and 6 bases, there was a span of 11 bases. The CDR3 bases are TGTGCCAGCAGTTACCCGGTCCCACTCGAGCAGTACTTC. This codes for CASSYPVPLEQYF.

This rearrangement joins TRBV5-1 to TRBJ1-3; no definite D call. CDR1 is SGHRS, CDR2 YFSETQ, per germline. The CDR3 is 14 amino acids. V was trimmed by 3 bases and J by 2 bases, leaving 9 bases between them. CDR3 residues: CASSSTQAGNTIYF. CDR3 bases: TGCGCCAGCAGCTCGACACAAGCTGGAAACACCATATATTTT.

This clone was detected a few times. V and J are TRBV28 and TRBJ1-1, with TRBD1 identical over 8 bases. The CDR3 consists of 13 residues. The J segment lost 6 bases and the V segment lost 2 bases, leaving 2 bases of the junction unmatched. Germline V gene data show CDR1 as MDHEN and CDR2 as SYDVKM. The CDR3 bases are TGTGCCAGCAGTTTACAACAGGGGGCTGAAGCTTTCTTT. Translating gives CASSLQQGAEAFF.

CDR3 region: CASSQDWRSHTTEAFF. DNA of the CDR3: TGCGCCAGCAGCCAAGATTGGAGGAGCCACACCACTGAAGCTTTCTTT. The chain combines TRBV4-3 with TRBJ1-1; D is unresolved. V lost 0 bases and J 4 bases, leaving 15 bases between the germline ends. There are 16 residues in the CDR3. Germline-derived CDR1 and CDR2 are LGHNA and YSLEER.

V gene TRBV6-5 combines with J gene TRBJ2-1; perhaps TRBD2 as D (6 bases). CDR3 size: 15 residues. Germline CDR1 reads MNHEY; CDR2 reads SVGAGI. V was cut by 7 bases and J by 4 bases, with 17 bases left in between. The CDR3 is CASTRRGYSYNEQFF. The CDR3, as DNA: TGTGCCAGCACCCGGAGGGGCTACTCATACAATGAGCAGTTCTTC.

The genes are TRBV5-4 and TRBJ1-3, with TRBD1 as a possible D gene (6 bases). Germline CDR1 reads SGHNT; CDR2 reads YYREEE (reference sequence). The CDR3 consists of 14 residues. Trimming stripped 4 bases from V and 4 bases from J, with 12 bases between. CDR3 sequence: CASSDAQGGNTIYF. CDR3 coding DNA: TGTGCCAGCAGCGATGCACAGGGAGGAAACACCATATATTTT.

In its sample, this clone was seen many times. The V and J genes are TRBV7-2 and TRBJ2-7, with a possible D match to TRBD1 (5 bases). The CDR3 is 15 amino acids. The V gene's germline CDR1 is SGHTA and CDR2 FQGNSA. Trimming stripped 1 base from V and 4 bases from J, with 14 bases between. CDR3 nucleotide sequence: TGTGCCAGCAGCTTAGATGCAGGGCTTACTTACGAGCAGTACTTC. Translation: CASSLDAGLTYEQYF.

This clone was picked up a small number of times. The chain couples TRBV19 to TRBJ1-1, with 10 positions matching TRBD1. V dropped 5 bases and J dropped 11; count of bases not matched to a gene: 8. From germline, CDR1 is LNHDA and CDR2 SQIVND (reference sequence). The CDR3 contains 13 residues. CDR3 sequence reads: CASSLTGTGEAFF. The CDR3 coding sequence is TGTGCCAGTAGTCTTACCGGGACAGGGGAGGCTTTCTTT.

The J gene is TRBJ2-1, the V gene TRBV2; D is perhaps TRBD1 (6 bases). CDR3 length: 13 amino acids. Deletions cut 6 bases from V and 7 bases from J, with 13 bases between. Germline V CDR1 and CDR2: SNHLY, FYNNEI. The CDR3 here is CASRRDQGNEQFF. CDR3 DNA sequence: TGTGCCAGCAGACGCGACCAGGGGAATGAGCAGTTCTTC.

The chain uses TRBV19 and TRBJ1-1; D gene uncertain. V was clipped by 4 bases and J by 1 base, with 13 bases between them. The germline V gene has CDR1 LNHDA and CDR2 SQIVND (reference sequence). The CDR3 has 15 residues. For the CDR3, the DNA is TGTGCCAGTAGTACCAATACTCCTGGGAACACTGAAGCTTTCTTT. The encoded protein is CASSTNTPGNTEAFF.

The chain combines TRBV2 with TRBJ1-1, with D hard to call. The CDR3 consists of 16 residues. V was cut by 7 bases and J by 4 bases, with 22 bases left in between. The V gene's germline CDR1 is SNHLY and CDR2 FYNNEI. The CDR3 here is CASTRAGIIGGTEAFF. The CDR3 coding sequence is TGTGCCAGCACCAGAGCCGGGATAATCGGTGGCACTGAAGCTTTCTTT. Complete variable domain (other parts from reference TRBV2 and TRBJ1-1): EPEVTQTPSHQVTQMGQEVILRCVPISNHLYFYWYRQILGQKVEFLVSFYNNEISEKSEIFDDQFSVERPDGSNFTLKIRSTKLEDSAMYFCASTRAGIIGGTEAFFGQGTRLTVV.

This sequence joins TRBV27 and TRBJ2-3; 8 nucleotides agree with TRBD2. The CDR3 length is 14 residues. J was trimmed by 5 bases and V by 3 bases; bases with no gene match: 4. CDR1 is MNHEY and CDR2 is SMNVEV in the germline V gene (reference sequence). The CDR3 DNA reads TGTGCCAGCAGTTTTCGGGGGGGCCTAGATACGCAGTATTTT. Its translation: CASSFRGGLDTQYF.

The CDR3 coding sequence is TGTGCCAGCAGTTTATCGAAGCTACTCACAGATACGCAGTATTTT. This codes for CASSLSKLLTDTQYF. This sequence joins TRBV27 and TRBJ2-3; no clear D. From germline, CDR1 is MNHEY and CDR2 SMNVEV (reference sequence). This CDR3 region has 15 residues. The V end was cut by 0 bases, the J end by 2 bases, with 9 bases between.